The 7 T cell receptor beta chains listed next were all sequenced from one sample in a study of CD8 T cells in ankylosing spondylitis. General study findings and limits: A motif in TCR beta, a set of under ten highly homologous variants, appeared characteristic of ankylosing spondylitis blood.

TCRdb reprocessed the 5' RACE reads with MiXCR, giving one entry per CDR3 protein. The data contain approximately 550,000 distinct CDR3 sequences, approximately 12% of them singletons. Their target antigens are unknown. The sequenced sample was blood, either unsorted or a sorted T cell fraction (not recorded which). The source is a male donor with ankylosing spondylitis.

In its sample, this clonotype was seen a few times. The J gene is TRBJ2-7, the V gene TRBV18, with 9 bases identical to TRBD2. This CDR3 contains 14 residues. J lost 3 bases, V lost 2 bases, and 2 bases had no gene match. The germline gives CDR1 KGHSH, CDR2 LQKENI. The DNA of the CDR3 is TGTGCCAGCTCACCAGGGACTAGCCACTACGAGCAGTACTTC. Translated: CASSPGTSHYEQYF.

This clonotype was seen at least ten times. This rearrangement joins TRBV14 to TRBJ2-2; a possible D gene is TRBD2 (6 bases). Germline lookup yields CDR1 SGHDN and CDR2 FVKESK. Trimming left V 2 bases short and J 2 bases short, with 12 bases between. The CDR3 spans 16 residues. CDR3 in DNA: TGTGCCAGCAGCCAACGACGCACTAGCAACACCGGGGAGCTGTTTTTT. Translation gives CASSQRRTSNTGELFF. The full variable domain, rest sourced from reference TRBV14 and TRBJ2-2, is EAGVTQFPSHSVIEKGQTVTLRCDPISGHDNLYWYRRVMGKEIKFLLHFVKESKQDESGMPNNRFLAERTGGTYSTLKVQPAELEDSGVYFCASSQRRTSNTGELFFGEGSRLTVL.

The chain employs TRBV7-8 and TRBJ2-2, with TRBD1 matching 7 bases. The CDR3 covers 16 residues. CDR1 and CDR2 from the germline V gene are SGHVS and FQNEAQ. J was trimmed by 1 base and V by 5 bases; bases with no gene match: 7. The CDR3 bases are TGTGCCAGCAGCCTCCTGACAGGGCAGAACACCGGGGAGCTGTTTTTT. It is translated as CASSLLTGQNTGELFF.

This rearrangement joins TRBV18 to TRBJ2-2; D unresolved. Germline loops: CDR1 KGHSH, CDR2 LQKENI. The V end was cut by 3 bases, the J end by 0 bases, with 11 bases between. CDR3 length equals 16 residues. In nucleotides, the CDR3 is TGTGCCAGCTCACCCCAGACTCCAGCGAACACCGGGGAGCTGTTTTTT. Translated: CASSPQTPANTGELFF.

This clonotype was observed a handful of times. V and J are TRBV11-2 and TRBJ1-3; tentative D call: TRBD1 (6 bases). CDR1 and CDR2 from the germline V gene are SGHAT and FQNNGV. V lost 2 bases and J 0 bases, leaving 14 bases between the germline ends. The CDR3 totals 17 residues. CDR3 in DNA: TGTGCCAGCAGCTTATCCCGGACAGATTTCTCTGGAAACACCATATATTTT. This sequence encodes CASSLSRTDFSGNTIYF.

This clonotype was detected only a few times. V gene TRBV11-2 combines with J gene TRBJ2-3, with D possibly matching TRBD1 (5 bases). Deletions cut 2 bases from V and 5 bases from J, with 11 bases between. This CDR3 region has 14 residues. Germline V gives CDR1 SGHAT, CDR2 FQNNGV. The CDR3 coding sequence is TGTGCCAGCAGCTTATCAGGGAAAGAAGATACGCAGTATTTT. Translating it yields CASSLSGKEDTQYF.

The sample holds a few counts of this clonotype. V is TRBV6-1 and J is TRBJ2-1; D possibly matches TRBD1 or TRBD2 (5 bases each). The CDR3 has 14 amino acids. Germline V gene sequence: CDR1 MNHNS, CDR2 SASEGT. Trimming stripped 4 bases from V and 8 bases from J, with 15 bases between. CDR3 sequence reads: CASSGTGTRDEQFF. CDR3 bases: TGTGCCAGCAGTGGAACCGGGACGCGGGATGAGCAGTTCTTC.